The 27 T cell receptor beta chains reported below all come from one sample, sequenced in a study of somatic mutations in cytotoxic T cells in rheumatoid arthritis. This table comes from immunoSEQ multiplex PCR, and its TCRdb copy is limited to in-frame clones, with some not included. Altogether roughly 20,000 clones are present, about three quarters being singletons, with the ten largest covering 28%. Sequenced material: CD8+ T cells sorted from blood. The receptors here all came from an adult with rheumatoid arthritis.

CDR3 sequence (DNA): TGTGCCAGCAGCTCCGGGACACTCTACGAGCAGTACTTC. This sequence encodes CASSSGTLYEQYF. The chain combines TRBV27 with TRBJ2-5; D is perhaps TRBD1 (6 bases). The DNA matches TRBJ2-7 better at its end, which makes the J call doubtful. The CDR3 totals 13 residues. Germline V gene data show CDR1 as MNHEY and CDR2 as SMNVEV (reference sequence).

Written as DNA, the CDR3 is TGTGCCAGCAGCTTTAGAAGCGGGGGCCCACAAGAGACCCAGTACTTC. It is translated as CASSFRSGGPQETQYF. The V gene is TRBV11-3, the J gene TRBJ2-5, with 8 bases lining up with TRBD2. This CDR3 has 16 residues. Germline V gene sequence: CDR1 SGHNT, CDR2 YENEEA. V shed 3 bases, J shed 2 bases, and the junction held 8 bases outside the gene matches.

V usage is TRBV4-1 and J usage is TRBJ1-2, with D hard to call. The CDR3 sequence is 18 residues long. Germline assignment: CDR1 MGHRA and CDR2 YSYEKL. Deletions cut 1 base from V and 1 base from J, with 19 bases between. In nucleotides, the CDR3 is TGCGCCAGCAGCCAAGTGCCGGCAGCCAAACCACGTAACTATGGCTACACCTTC. Protein sequence: CASSQVPAAKPRNYGYTF.

This clone was seen only a few times. The chain combines TRBV9 with TRBJ1-2; 10 bases match TRBD1. CDR1 is SGDLS, CDR2 YYNGEE, per germline. The ends lost 3 bases at V and 4 bases at J; junction bases unmatched: 6. CDR3 length equals 15 residues. This CDR3 is CASSDETGGAYGYTF. CDR3 sequence (DNA): TGTGCCAGCAGCGACGAGACAGGGGGCGCCTATGGCTACACCTTC.

The J gene is TRBJ1-2, the V gene TRBV4-1; D remains unclear. The CDR3 is made up of 15 amino acids. From germline, CDR1 is MGHRA and CDR2 YSYEKL. Deletions cut 0 bases from V and 10 bases from J, with 18 bases between. The CDR3 loop is CASSQEGRTPRIYTF. Written as DNA, the CDR3 is TGCGCCAGCAGCCAAGAGGGCAGGACCCCGCGTATCTACACCTTC.

V usage is TRBV12-5 and J usage is TRBJ1-1; D is unclear. The V end was cut by 4 bases, the J end by 6 bases, with 9 bases between. The CDR3 contains 12 residues. Germline values: CDR1 LGHNT, CDR2 FRNRAP. The CDR3 protein is CASGWPVAEAFF. CDR3 DNA: TGTGCTAGTGGTTGGCCTGTGGCTGAAGCTTTCTTT.

The genes are TRBV27 and TRBJ2-1; D remains ambiguous. Germline V CDR1 and CDR2: MNHEY, SMNVEV (reference sequence). V shed 6 bases and J shed 8 bases, with 8 bases lying between them. This CDR3 is built from 11 residues. The CDR3 spells CASSGYHEQFF. CDR3 coding DNA: TGTGCCAGCAGCGGGTATCATGAGCAGTTCTTC.

The chain has TRBV20-1 and TRBJ2-7; no firm D call. V dropped 0 bases and J dropped 4 bases, with 4 bases sitting between them. Germline CDR1 is DFQATT and CDR2 is SNEGSKA (reference sequence). The CDR3 has 11 amino acids. CDR3 DNA sequence: TGCAGTGCTAGAGATGGGTACGAGCAGTACTTC. Residues: CSARDGYEQYF.

The V call is TRBV6-5, the J call TRBJ1-1, with 7 nucleotides matching TRBD1. Trimming at V came to 4 bases and at J to 7 bases, leaving 6 bases not matched to a gene. Germline CDR1 and CDR2: MNHEY and SVGAGI. The CDR3 runs 13 residues. CDR3 loop: CASSLGTESEAFF. Written as DNA, the CDR3 is TGTGCCAGCAGTTTAGGGACAGAGAGTGAAGCTTTCTTT.

In this sample, this clone turned up once. The gene calls are TRBV10-1 and TRBJ2-5, with TRBD2 matching over 13 bases. V was pared by 4 bases and J by 2 bases, with 4 bases of the junction left unmatched. The CDR3 spans 16 residues. Germline V lookup: CDR1 WNHNN, CDR2 SYGVQD (reference sequence). CDR3: CASSGLAGGDQETQYF. The CDR3 DNA is TGCGCCAGCAGTGGACTAGCGGGGGGCGATCAAGAGACCCAGTACTTC.

V usage is TRBV11-2 and J usage is TRBJ2-1; 13 bases are a match to TRBD2. Trimming cost V 5 bases and J 4 bases; bases outside gene matches: 11. CDR3 length: 18 amino acids. CDR1 and CDR2 (germline): SGHAT, FQNNGV. CDR3 coding DNA: TGTGCCAGCAGCCCGGGACTAGCGGGACTGCCCTCTTACAATGAGCAGTTCTTC. It specifies CASSPGLAGLPSYNEQFF. The whole variable domain, remainder taken from reference TRBV11-2 and TRBJ2-1, is EAGVAQSPRYKIIEKRQSVAFWCNPISGHATLYWYQQILGQGPKLLIQFQNNGVVDDSQLPKDRFSAERLKGVDSTLKIQPAKLEDSAVYLCASSPGLAGLPSYNEQFFGPGTRLTVL.

V usage is TRBV7-6 and J usage is TRBJ1-1; weak D call: TRBD1 (5 bases). Trimming removed 2 bases at V and 5 bases at J, with 24 bases between. The germline CDR1 and CDR2 sequences are SGHVS and FNYEAQ. The CDR3 is made up of 18 amino acids. The CDR3 loop reads CASSLYLGGRSEKTEAFF. The CDR3, as DNA: TGTGCCAGCAGCTTATACCTTGGGGGAAGATCGGAGAAAACTGAAGCTTTCTTT. Filled out from reference TRBV7-6 and TRBJ1-1, the complete variable domain reads GAGVSQSPRYKVTKRGQDVALRCDPISGHVSLYWYRQALGQGPEFLTYFNYEAQQDKSGLPNDRFSAERPEGSISTLTIQRTEQRDSAMYRCASSLYLGGRSEKTEAFFGQGTRLTVV.

This clone has just one count. The chain links TRBV27 to TRBJ2-7; 7 bases are a match to TRBD2. Germline CDR1 is MNHEY and CDR2 is SMNVEV (reference sequence). V was pared by 7 bases and J by 3 bases, with 6 bases of the junction left unmatched. The CDR3 covers 13 residues. CDR3 region: CASKGRVDYEQYF. The CDR3 coding sequence is TGTGCCAGCAAGGGGAGGGTAGACTACGAGCAGTACTTC.

The chain links TRBV7-9 to TRBJ2-1; D ambiguous. This CDR3 spans 14 amino acids. Germline V lookup: CDR1 SEHNR, CDR2 FQNEAQ (reference sequence). Trimming took off 3 bases at V and 5 bases at J, with 11 bases between the two ends. The CDR3 protein is CASSFGQVNNEQFF. Here the CDR3 DNA reads TGTGCCAGCAGCTTCGGGCAGGTGAACAATGAGCAGTTCTTC.

This chain joins TRBV27 and TRBJ1-4, with D hard to call. V was clipped by 5 bases and J by 2 bases, with 9 bases between them. This CDR3 has 14 residues. Germline CDR1 MNHEY, CDR2 SMNVEV (reference sequence). As DNA, the CDR3 is TGTGCCAGCAGTCCCCTGGCTACTAATGAAAAACTGTTTTTT. It codes for CASSPLATNEKLFF.

The chain employs TRBV2 and TRBJ1-1, with unresolved D. Trimming took off 8 bases at V and 3 bases at J, with 7 bases between the two ends. CDR3 size: 11 residues. The germline CDR1 and CDR2 sequences are SNHLY and FYNNEI. The chain's CDR3 is CASQRDTEAFF. CDR3 bases: TGTGCCAGCCAGAGGGACACTGAAGCTTTCTTT.

This chain connects TRBV7-8 to TRBJ2-2; 7 bases map to TRBD1. V lost 6 bases and J lost 0; bases outside the gene matches: 4. Germline lookup yields CDR1 SGHVS and CDR2 FQNEAQ. The CDR3 has 15 residues. The CDR3 loop is CASRPGTANTGELFF. Written as DNA, the CDR3 is TGTGCCAGCAGGCCCGGGACAGCGAACACCGGGGAGCTGTTTTTT. Variable domain in full (rest from reference TRBV7-8 and TRBJ2-2): GAGVSQSPRYKVAKRGQDVALRCDPISGHVSLFWYQQALGQGPEFLTYFQNEAQLDKSGLPSDRFFAERPEGSVSTLKIQRTQQEDSAVYLCASRPGTANTGELFFGEGSRLTVL.

In its sample, this clone was seen once. The CDR3 nucleotides are TGTGCCAGCAGTTACGCAGGCAATTCACCCCTCCACTTT. It yields the protein CASSYAGNSPLHF. The gene calls are TRBV6-5 and TRBJ1-6; unclear D gene. Trimming took off 2 bases at V and 7 bases at J, with 6 bases between the two ends. Germline loops: CDR1 MNHEY, CDR2 SVGAGI. The CDR3 contains 13 residues.

The chain recombines TRBV19 with TRBJ1-1, with a tentative D call TRBD1 (6 bases). Germline lookup yields CDR1 LNHDA and CDR2 SQIVND (reference sequence). This CDR3 is built from 13 residues. Trimming pared 6 bases from V and 5 bases from J, leaving 13 bases between. As DNA, the CDR3 is TGTGCCAGTAGCACAGGGAGTTGGACTGAAGCTTTCTTT. Amino acid sequence: CASSTGSWTEAFF.

This clone was recorded a few times. V gene TRBV6-5 combines with J gene TRBJ1-2, with 9 bases identical to TRBD1. Germline values: CDR1 MNHEY, CDR2 SVGAGI. J gave up 5 bases and V 5 bases, and 9 bases lay outside the gene matches. This CDR3 spans 15 amino acids. The CDR3 DNA is TGTGCCAGCAGTCCCCTCCGGGACAGGGCATATGGCTACACCTTC. Its protein is CASSPLRDRAYGYTF.

This chain uses TRBV12-5 with TRBJ2-2, with TRBD1 matching 11 bases. The CDR3 is made up of 17 amino acids. Losses at the gene ends were 9 bases for V and 5 bases for J; bases not matched to a gene: 14. CDR1 is LGHNT, CDR2 FRNRAP, per germline. DNA for the CDR3: TGTGCTAGCGTTGGGACAGGGGGTTTTCTTGGGACCGGGGAGCTGTTTTTT. Its protein is CASVGTGGFLGTGELFF.

This chain uses TRBV20-1 with TRBJ2-7; D uncertain. From germline, CDR1 is DFQATT and CDR2 SNEGSKA (reference sequence). CDR3 length: 11 amino acids. V was trimmed by 3 bases and J by 3 bases, leaving 6 bases between them. CDR3 sequence (DNA): TGCAGTGCTAGGTCCGACTACGAGCAGTACTTC. Translated, it gives CSARSDYEQYF.

V gene TRBV10-3 combines with J gene TRBJ2-1; tentatively, D is TRBD1 (6 bases). V lost 11 bases and J 4 bases, leaving 18 bases between the germline ends. This CDR3 comprises 14 residues. Germline V gene data show CDR1 as ENHRY and CDR2 as SYGVKD. Here the CDR3 DNA reads TGTGCCTCCAAAGTCCAGGGGTCTTACAATGAGCAGTTCTTC. This encodes CASKVQGSYNEQFF.

This chain connects TRBV11-2 to TRBJ2-1, with 14 bases lining up with TRBD2. CDR3 length: 16 residues. Germline V lookup: CDR1 SGHAT, CDR2 FQNNGV. Trimming cost V 5 bases and J 8 bases; bases outside gene matches: 8. CDR3 residues: CASSGLAGGLPHEQFF. CDR3 DNA: TGTGCCAGCAGCGGACTAGCGGGAGGATTGCCTCATGAGCAGTTCTTC.

This clone was counted a single time. In DNA, the CDR3 is TGTGCCACCGAAGGGACAGGTTATAGCAATCAGCCCCAGCATTTT. This encodes CATEGTGYSNQPQHF. The rearrangement links TRBV19 to TRBJ1-5; 8 nucleotides agree with TRBD1. Germline CDR1 and CDR2: LNHDA and SQIVND (reference sequence). This CDR3 has 15 residues. V trimming: 10 bases; J trimming: 0 bases; junction bases outside the gene matches: 8.

The J gene is TRBJ2-7, the V gene TRBV27; D might be TRBD2 (6 bases). This CDR3 region has 15 residues. Germline V gives CDR1 MNHEY, CDR2 SMNVEV (reference sequence). The V end lost 0 bases, the J end lost 6 bases, and 15 bases lay between the germline ends. DNA for the CDR3: TGTGCCAGCAGTTTATCGTCCCACGGAGGGTCCGAGCAGTACTTC. Protein: CASSLSSHGGSEQYF.

The chain couples TRBV14 to TRBJ2-7; tentatively, D is TRBD2 (6 bases). The CDR3 is 15 residues long. The ends were cut back, 1 base at V and 4 bases at J, with 14 bases in the middle. Germline V CDR1 and CDR2: SGHDN, FVKESK. The CDR3 DNA is TGTGCCAGCAGCCAAGCCCCTAGCGAAAGGTACGAGCAGTACTTC. Its translation is CASSQAPSERYEQYF.